The 27 T cell receptor beta chains reported below all come from one sample, sequenced in a study of T cells after yellow fever vaccination. TCRdb re-derived calls from the 5' RACE reads in MiXCR, one entry per CDR3 protein. The sample carries about 340,000 distinct CDR3 sequences, 9.5% to 15% recorded once. Sequencing was performed on CD4+ T cells sorted from PBMCs, taken 15 days after the yellow fever booster vaccination. The receptor set was obtained from a man aged 18 to 29 who received the YFV17D yellow fever vaccine.

This clonotype was seen more than once but under ten times. The chain is built from TRBV12-3 or TRBV12-4 and TRBJ2-1; 11 nucleotides align to TRBD2. The CDR3 consists of 15 residues. With V trimmed by 5 bases and J by 8 bases, 8 bases remained unmatched. The CDR3 sequence: CASSPEGLAVDEQFF. The CDR3 DNA is TGTGCCAGCAGTCCTGAGGGACTAGCGGTCGATGAGCAGTTCTTC.

The genes are TRBV6-5 and TRBJ1-3; tentatively, D is TRBD1 (5 bases). V dropped 5 bases and J dropped 8 bases, with 16 bases sitting between them. CDR1 is MNHEY, CDR2 SVGAGI, per germline. The CDR3 consists of 14 residues. Written as DNA, the CDR3 is TGTGCCAGCAGTCGGGACCACCAACCGGACACCATATATTTT. Its protein product is CASSRDHQPDTIYF.

This clonotype was detected many times. The chain recombines TRBV9 with TRBJ2-6, with D uncertain. Trimming took 3 bases from V and 0 from J, leaving 16 bases between them. CDR3 length: 18 amino acids. The germline CDR1 and CDR2 sequences are SGDLS and YYNGEE. The CDR3 DNA is TGTGCCAGCAGCGATCCCAAGGGCGAGATCTCTGGGGCCAACGTCCTGACTTTC. Residues: CASSDPKGEISGANVLTF.

This clonotype was counted only a few times. This chain joins TRBV3-2 and TRBJ2-7. TRBV3-2 is designated a pseudogene. The CDR3 has 13 residues. The CDR3 region has the DNA TGTGCCAGCAGCCAGGTGGGCACCTACGAGCAGTACGTC. Translation: CASSQVGTYEQYV.

This clonotype has more than one count but fewer than ten. The chain is built from TRBV2 and TRBJ2-7; TRBD2 might be the D (5 bases). V was pared by 3 bases and J by 6 bases, with 12 bases between. This CDR3 contains 13 residues. The germline V gene has CDR1 SNHLY and CDR2 FYNNEI. DNA for the CDR3: TGTGCCAGCAGTGAGGACGGGGAAGGCGAGCAGTACTTC. It codes for CASSEDGEGEQYF.

This clonotype was counted only a few times. This chain uses TRBV10-3 with TRBJ2-2; D may match TRBD1 or TRBD2 (5 bases each). CDR1 and CDR2 (germline): ENHRY, SYGVKD. Trimming removed 10 bases from V and 1 base from J, with 19 bases in between. The CDR3 totals 16 residues. The CDR3, as DNA: TGTGCCACTCTTCGAGCCGGGACCGTGAACACCGGGGAGCTGTTTTTT. Translated: CATLRAGTVNTGELFF.

This clonotype was seen many times. J is TRBJ1-4 and V is TRBV6-5; D might be TRBD1 (5 bases). Trimming took 7 bases from V and 6 from J, leaving 18 bases between them. The germline gives CDR1 MNHEY, CDR2 SVGAGI. The CDR3 is 15 residues long. In nucleotides, the CDR3 is TGTGCCAGCATGCCATCGGGGACCTATGATGAAAAACTGTTTTTT. Protein: CASMPSGTYDEKLFF.

The rearrangement links TRBV7-2 to TRBJ2-1, with D perhaps matching TRBD2 (6 bases). The CDR3 is 13 residues long. V gave up 4 bases and J gave up 7 bases, with 11 bases separating them. From germline, CDR1 is SGHTA and CDR2 FQGNSA. The CDR3 reads CASSSRAGNEQFF. CDR3 nucleotide sequence: TGTGCCAGCAGCTCCAGGGCGGGGAATGAGCAGTTCTTC.

The V gene is TRBV7-2, the J gene TRBJ2-1; 8 bases fit TRBD1. The CDR3 is made up of 11 amino acids. Trimming cost V 5 bases and J 12 bases; bases outside gene matches: 3. The germline CDR1 and CDR2 sequences are SGHTA and FQGNSA. This CDR3 reads CASSNRGWQFF. CDR3 DNA sequence: TGTGCCAGCAGCAACAGGGGGTGGCAGTTCTTC.

The rearrangement links TRBV5-1 to TRBJ1-2; the match to TRBD1 covers 9 bases. The CDR3 has 17 amino acids. The V gene's germline CDR1 is SGHRS and CDR2 YFSETQ. Trimming at V came to 0 bases and at J to 4 bases, leaving 10 bases not matched to a gene. CDR3 sequence reads: CASSLGGQGKTLYGYTF. In nucleotides, the CDR3 is TGCGCCAGCAGCTTGGGGGGACAGGGAAAGACACTCTATGGCTACACCTTC.

This clonotype has a handful of counts. J is TRBJ2-3 and V is TRBV5-1, with TRBD2 matching 12 bases. The CDR3 contains 21 residues. Germline V gene lookup returns CDR1 SGHRS and CDR2 YFSETQ. V lost 2 bases to trimming and J lost 2 bases; unmatched junction nucleotides: 18. The CDR3 spells CASSFSLTSGGHRLYTDTQYF. In nucleotides, the CDR3 is TGCGCCAGCAGCTTCTCCCTGACTAGCGGGGGACACAGACTTTACACAGATACGCAGTATTTT.

V gene TRBV7-8 combines with J gene TRBJ2-7; D is ambiguous. This CDR3 comprises 13 residues. V was pared by 5 bases and J by 0 bases, with 8 bases between. Germline V gives CDR1 SGHVS, CDR2 FQNEAQ. Here the CDR3 reads CASSLQPSYEQYV. CDR3 coding DNA: TGTGCCAGCAGCCTTCAACCCTCCTACGAGCAGTACGTC.

V gene TRBV12-3 or TRBV12-4 combines with J gene TRBJ2-5, with D uncertain. CDR3 length: 13 residues. The V gene lost 3 bases and the J gene lost 5 bases, with 10 bases spanning the gap. The CDR3 DNA reads TGTGCCAGCAGTTTCATCGGAGTGGAGACCCAGTACTTC. The encoded protein is CASSFIGVETQYF.

This clonotype was seen more than once but under ten times. It is unclear where the CDR3 begins or ends on the DNA, so no DNA is shown, and the CDR3 is as TCRdb lists it. The chain employs TRBV5-1 and TRBJ2-2. The CDR3 has 13 amino acids, counting both end residues. The germline gives CDR1 SGHRS, CDR2 YFSETQ. CDR3 loop: CASSLATPGSCFF.

The table lists this clonotype with a few counts. The rearrangement joins TRBV6-5 to TRBJ2-7; 10 bases map to TRBD1. The CDR3 loop spans 14 amino acids. The V gene end was trimmed by 4 bases and the J gene end by 2 bases; junction bases not matched to a gene: 2. From germline, CDR1 is MNHEY and CDR2 SVGAGI. This CDR3 is CASSSDRGAYEQYV. As DNA, the CDR3 is TGTGCCAGCAGTTCGGACAGGGGGGCCTACGAGCAGTACGTC.

This clonotype was picked up a small number of times. Sequence at one end of the junction differs from germline and may be a read error. The gene calls are TRBV11-3 and TRBJ2-3, with TRBD1 as a possible D gene (5 bases). The CDR3 loop spans 12 amino acids. The germline V gene encodes CDR1 SGHNT and CDR2 YENEEA. In DNA, the CDR3 is TGTACCAGCGTACAGGACACAGATACGCAGTATTTT. Translated: CTSVQDTDTQYF.

The rearrangement joins TRBV2 to TRBJ2-7; 8 nucleotides line up with TRBD1. Germline V gives CDR1 SNHLY, CDR2 FYNNEI. CDR3 length equals 14 residues. After removal of 4 bases from V and 6 bases from J, the junction contained 8 bases not matched to a gene. The CDR3 loop is CASSVTGANTEQYF. As DNA, the CDR3 is TGTGCCAGCAGTGTGACAGGGGCGAATACCGAGCAGTACTTC.

This clonotype was counted a few times. The CDR3 spells CASGTGGYNSPLHF. CDR3 nucleotide sequence: TGCGCCAGCGGGACAGGGGGCTATAATTCACCCCTCCACTTT. V and J are TRBV5-1 and TRBJ1-6; TRBD1 aligns across 11 bases. CDR1 SGHRS and CDR2 YFSETQ come from the germline V gene. Trimming at V came to 7 bases and at J to 3 bases, leaving 0 bases not matched to a gene. CDR3 length equals 14 residues.

This clonotype was seen only a few times. The chain employs TRBV9 and TRBJ2-2; 7 nucleotides match TRBD1. The germline gives CDR1 SGDLS, CDR2 YYNGEE. The CDR3 sequence is 15 residues long. The V gene end was trimmed by 2 bases and the J gene end by 1 base; junction bases not matched to a gene: 2. The CDR3 loop is CASSVSGGNTGELFF. The CDR3 DNA sequence: TGTGCCAGCAGCGTCTCAGGGGGGAACACCGGGGAGCTGTTTTTT.

This clonotype was found a few times. The chain is built from TRBV9 and TRBJ1-6; D remains ambiguous. V was clipped by 2 bases and J by 6 bases, with 9 bases between them. The CDR3 runs to 14 residues. Germline values: CDR1 SGDLS, CDR2 YYNGEE. The chain's CDR3 is CASSVRPVNSPLHF. The DNA of the CDR3 is TGTGCCAGCAGCGTCCGACCAGTTAATTCACCCCTCCACTTT.

This rearrangement joins TRBV20-1 to TRBJ2-1; the D gene could be TRBD1 or TRBD2 (6 bases each). The CDR3 contains 14 residues. Germline V gives CDR1 DFQATT, CDR2 SNEGSKA (reference sequence). Trimming shortened V by 6 bases and J by 8 bases, and 20 bases separated the two germline ends. In DNA form, the CDR3 reads TGCAGTGCGGGGGATGGGGGCAGGAGGGATGAGCAGTTCTTC. Translating it yields CSAGDGGRRDEQFF.

The chain recombines TRBV7-2 with TRBJ2-5; TRBD2 is a possible D gene (5 bases). The CDR3 is made up of 14 amino acids. The V gene lost 5 bases and the J gene lost 4 bases, with 14 bases spanning the gap. Looked up from germline, CDR1 is SGHTA and CDR2 is FQGNSA. The CDR3 protein is CASSPPPLGETQYF. The CDR3 nucleotides read TGTGCCAGCAGCCCGCCCCCACTAGGAGAGACCCAGTACTTC.

This sequence joins TRBV11-2 and TRBJ2-3; D is ambiguous. The germline V and J ends were trimmed by 2 bases and 3 bases, with 12 bases remaining between them. The CDR3 spans 15 residues. Germline CDR1 reads SGHAT; CDR2 reads FQNNGV. The CDR3 nucleotides read TGTGCCAGCAGCTTATGGGGTCCCGGAACAGATACGCAGTATTTT. It codes for CASSLWGPGTDTQYF.

This clonotype was seen more than once but under ten times. The chain couples TRBV6-2 or TRBV6-3 to TRBJ1-2; 7 positions agree with TRBD1. The V segment lost 6 bases and the J segment 4 bases; nucleotides outside the gene matches: 2. The CDR3 is 12 residues long. CDR1 is MNHEY, CDR2 SVGEGT, per germline. The CDR3 reads CASRTGTYGYTF. CDR3 sequence (DNA): TGTGCCAGCAGGACAGGGACCTATGGCTACACCTTC.

About this clonotype itself: A much larger clone lies one base from this, so it may be a read error. The chain's CDR3 is CSVDIGGLTVTQYF. In nucleotides, the CDR3 is TGCAGCGTTGATATCGGGGGGTTAACGGTTACGCAGTATTTT. This sequence joins TRBV29-1 and TRBJ2-3; 7 bases fit TRBD2. The CDR3 totals 14 residues. The germline V gene has CDR1 SQVTM and CDR2 ANQGSEA. V shed 3 bases and J 8 bases; nucleotides not matched to a gene: 11.

The chain joins TRBV11-2 to TRBJ2-3, with D possibly being TRBD2 (7 bases). CDR3 size: 15 residues. Germline CDR1 SGHAT, CDR2 FQNNGV. V was clipped by 6 bases and J by 10 bases, with 23 bases between them. The CDR3 reads CASRRWGGAEVAQYF. The CDR3 DNA reads as TGTGCCAGCAGACGGTGGGGGGGCGCAGAGGTGGCGCAGTATTTT.

This clonotype was seen only a few times. The chain carries TRBV11-2 and TRBJ1-4, with D unclear. With 5 bases removed from V and 8 bases from J, the gap between germline ends came to 15 bases. CDR3 length: 14 residues. In germline, CDR1 is SGHAT, CDR2 FQNNGV. The CDR3 sequence is CASSATSRSEKLFF. The CDR3 DNA reads TGTGCCAGCAGCGCGACAAGCCGTTCGGAAAAACTGTTTTTT. The full variable domain, its missing parts supplied by reference TRBV11-2 and TRBJ1-4, is EAGVAQSPRYKIIEKRQSVAFWCNPISGHATLYWYQQILGQGPKLLIQFQNNGVVDDSQLPKDRFSAERLKGVDSTLKIQPAKLEDSAVYLCASSATSRSEKLFFGSGTQLSVL.